Below are 31 T cell receptor beta chains sequenced from a single sample in a study of cytomegalovirus exposure and HLA in healthy donors. PCR employed 60 Vbeta and 13 Jbeta primers. TCRdb's table, derived via immunoSEQ multiplex PCR, lists solely in-frame clones and lacks some. The sample carries around 93,000 clones, around four fifths recorded once. Sequencing was done on a sample of PBMCs. These receptor sequences come from a man aged 25-40 years in good health and CMV-seropositive.

The chain links TRBV7-2 to TRBJ2-2, with a tentative D call TRBD2 (6 bases). This CDR3 region has 14 residues. Trimming took off 5 bases at V and 6 bases at J, with 13 bases between the two ends. Germline V gene lookup returns CDR1 SGHTA and CDR2 FQGNSA. CDR3 residues: CASSRQRGAGELFF. The CDR3 bases are TGTGCCAGCAGCCGACAACGCGGGGCCGGGGAGCTGTTTTTT.

The gene calls are TRBV18 and TRBJ1-1, with 7 bases identical to TRBD1. V was clipped by 3 bases and J by 7 bases; unmatched bases: 11. CDR1 and CDR2 (germline): KGHSH, LQKENI. There are 15 residues in the CDR3. CDR3 nucleotide sequence: TGTGCCAGCTCACCCCCGGGCACAGGGGCGCTTGAAGCTTTCTTT. Its protein product is CASSPPGTGALEAFF.

The chain links TRBV10-1 to TRBJ1-1; no clear D gene. The V end was cut by 4 bases, the J end by 1 base, with 7 bases between. This CDR3 is built from 13 residues. CDR1 and CDR2 (germline): WNHNN, SYGVQD (reference sequence). DNA of the CDR3: TGCGCCAGCAGTGGACGGGAGAACACTGAAGCTTTCTTT. It is translated as CASSGRENTEAFF.

This chain joins TRBV6-1 and TRBJ1-1; D is unresolved. Deletions cut 3 bases from V and 7 bases from J, with 6 bases between. Germline assignment: CDR1 MNHNS and CDR2 SASEGT. The CDR3 is made up of 11 amino acids. CDR3: CASSERGEAFF. The CDR3 DNA sequence: TGTGCCAGCAGTGAGCGGGGTGAAGCTTTCTTT.

J is TRBJ2-3 and V is TRBV2, with 7 nucleotides matching TRBD1. The CDR3 loop spans 14 amino acids. V shed 4 bases and J 2 bases; nucleotides not matched to a gene: 3. Germline loops: CDR1 SNHLY, CDR2 FYNNEI. The DNA of the CDR3 is TGTGCCAGCAGTGCGGGACAGTACACAGATACGCAGTATTTT. Its translation is CASSAGQYTDTQYF.

The J gene is TRBJ2-1, the V gene TRBV6-1; D is uncertain. The CDR3 has 12 amino acids. V dropped 4 bases and J dropped 5 bases, with 6 bases sitting between them. CDR1 MNHNS and CDR2 SASEGT come from the germline V gene. CDR3 in amino acids: CASSARNNEQFF. CDR3 in DNA: TGTGCCAGCAGTGCCCGTAACAATGAGCAGTTCTTC.

This CDR3 is CASSLDPAGEQYF. CDR3 coding DNA: TGTGCCAGCAGCTTGGACCCCGCGGGCGAGCAGTACTTC. The chain carries TRBV5-4 and TRBJ2-7, with D possibly being TRBD2 (5 bases). The CDR3 is 13 residues long. Trimming removed 0 bases from V and 6 bases from J, with 10 bases in between. Germline lookup yields CDR1 SGHNT and CDR2 YYREEE (reference sequence).

This chain connects TRBV5-6 to TRBJ2-1, with 7 bases lining up with TRBD1. V shed 6 bases and J 8 bases; nucleotides not matched to a gene: 11. Germline CDR1 is SGHDT and CDR2 is YYEEEE. This CDR3 is built from 14 residues. The DNA of the CDR3 is TGTGCCAGCAAGTTTAGGGGACAGAGCGATGAGCAGTTCTTC. It specifies CASKFRGQSDEQFF.

The chain recombines TRBV7-4 with TRBJ2-2; maybe TRBD2 (6 bases). The CDR3 consists of 19 residues. In germline, CDR1 is SGHVT, CDR2 SQSDAQ. Trimming took 0 bases from V and 3 from J, leaving 20 bases between them. CDR3 protein: CASSLADGSAKGYTGELFF. CDR3 sequence (DNA): TGTGCCAGCAGCTTAGCTGACGGGAGCGCGAAGGGGTACACCGGGGAGCTGTTTTTT.

The chain recombines TRBV10-3 with TRBJ2-7; 16 nucleotides line up with TRBD2. V lost 4 bases, J lost 7 bases, and 13 bases stayed unmatched. CDR3 length equals 18 residues. Germline loops: CDR1 ENHRY, CDR2 SYGVKD. The CDR3 sequence: CAISAGTSGRASLREQYF. The CDR3 bases are TGTGCCATCAGTGCCGGGACTAGCGGGAGGGCCTCCTTACGGGAGCAGTACTTC.

Turning to this clone: The junction departs from germline at one end; a sequencing error may be responsible. The chain is built from TRBV29-1 and TRBJ2-7, with 8 bases identical to TRBD2. The length of the CDR3 is 15 residues. The germline V gene encodes CDR1 SQVTM and CDR2 ANQGSEA. In DNA, the CDR3 is TGCGGCGTTGATAGTCTAGCGGGCGTCTCCTACGAGCAGTACTTC. It codes for CGVDSLAGVSYEQYF.

The chain has TRBV2 and TRBJ2-5; possibly TRBD1 for D (6 bases). The V end lost 9 bases, the J end lost 4 bases, and 9 bases lay between the germline ends. This CDR3 comprises 11 residues. Per the germline V gene, CDR1 is SNHLY and CDR2 is FYNNEI. In DNA form, the CDR3 reads TGTGCCAGTAGAGGGGGAGAGACCCAGTACTTC. Translating it yields CASRGGETQYF.

This chain links TRBV25-1 with TRBJ2-6, with D perhaps TRBD2 (6 bases). From germline, CDR1 is MGHDK and CDR2 SYGVNS. V was cut by 0 bases and J by 4 bases, with 13 bases left in between. This CDR3 spans 17 amino acids. The CDR3 nucleotides read TGTGCCAGCAGTGAATATGGGGGGTCAACAGGGGCCAACGTCCTGACTTTC. Protein product: CASSEYGGSTGANVLTF.

The CDR3 region is CASSLDRAIQPQHF. CDR3 nucleotide sequence: TGTGCCAGCAGCCTGGACAGGGCGATCCAGCCCCAGCATTTT. The chain is built from TRBV27 and TRBJ1-5; 8 positions agree with TRBD1. After removal of 6 bases from V and 7 bases from J, the junction contained 8 bases not matched to a gene. CDR1 MNHEY and CDR2 SMNVEV come from the germline V gene (reference sequence). The CDR3 has 14 residues.

This clone was seen a handful of times. This CDR3 reads CASSYSHGSNQPQHF. In DNA, the CDR3 is TGTGCCAGCAGTTACTCGCACGGTTCGAATCAGCCCCAGCATTTT. The chain links TRBV6-5 to TRBJ1-5; D unclear. CDR1 MNHEY and CDR2 SVGAGI come from the germline V gene. The CDR3 length is 15 residues. Trimming shortened V by 0 bases and J by 4 bases, and 10 bases separated the two germline ends.

This chain links TRBV10-3 with TRBJ2-3; no definite D call. The ends were cut back, 3 bases at V and 1 base at J, with 5 bases in the middle. This CDR3 region has 13 residues. Germline V lookup: CDR1 ENHRY, CDR2 SYGVKD. In DNA, the CDR3 is TGTGCCATCAGTGACGGTGGCACAGATACGCAGTATTTT. Its protein product is CAISDGGTDTQYF.

The chain carries TRBV30 and TRBJ2-5; TRBD1 matches 7 bases. This CDR3 is built from 15 residues. The V and J ends lost 0 bases and 5 bases, in that order; junction bases with no gene match: 9. From germline, CDR1 is GTSNPN and CDR2 SVGIG (reference sequence). The CDR3 sequence: CAWSVPEQGKETQYF. CDR3 nucleotide sequence: TGTGCCTGGAGTGTCCCCGAACAGGGGAAGGAGACCCAGTACTTC.

This sequence joins TRBV29-1 and TRBJ2-3; TRBD2 might be the D (5 bases). V gave up 3 bases and J gave up 4 bases, with 17 bases separating them. Germline CDR1 reads SQVTM; CDR2 reads ANQGSEA. CDR3 length: 15 amino acids. CDR3 nucleotide sequence: TGCAGCGTTGACAAGGCCTCTCAGAGGGCAGATACGCAGTATTTT. Translated: CSVDKASQRADTQYF.

The rearrangement uses TRBV30 and TRBJ2-4; 7 positions agree with TRBD2. V shed 2 bases and J 3 bases; nucleotides not matched to a gene: 7. From germline, CDR1 is GTSNPN and CDR2 SVGIG (reference sequence). The CDR3 totals 15 residues. This CDR3 is CAWSPTSEDKNIQYF. CDR3 bases: TGTGCCTGGAGTCCCACTAGCGAGGACAAAAACATTCAGTACTTC.

The chain joins TRBV6-6 to TRBJ1-1; no definite D call. CDR1 is MNHNY, CDR2 SVGAGI, per germline (reference sequence). The V gene lost 5 bases and the J gene lost 8 bases, with 18 bases spanning the gap. The CDR3 is made up of 14 amino acids. DNA for the CDR3: TGTGCCAGCAGTACCCTCCAGGTCTCGGCGGAAGCTTTCTTT. Translation gives CASSTLQVSAEAFF.

As regards this clone: Other DNA sequences in this specimen translate into the identical CDR3. This chain joins TRBV14 and TRBJ2-7; TRBD2 aligns across 10 bases. V lost 1 base, J lost 4 bases, and 10 bases stayed unmatched. CDR3 length equals 17 residues. From germline, CDR1 is SGHDN and CDR2 FVKESK. The CDR3, as DNA: TGTGCCAGCAGCCAAGGGCTAGCGGGAGTCCACTGGTACGAGCAGTACTTC. It codes for CASSQGLAGVHWYEQYF.

Regarding this clone: Distinct nucleotide sequences in the sample also encode this CDR3. This chain links TRBV27 with TRBJ2-1; perhaps TRBD2 as D (6 bases). CDR3 length: 14 residues. In germline, CDR1 is MNHEY, CDR2 SMNVEV (reference sequence). Trimming shortened V by 2 bases and J by 2 bases, and 7 bases separated the two germline ends. CDR3 sequence (DNA): TGTGCCAGCAGTTTAGGAGGGCCCTACAATGAGCAGTTCTTC. Its translation is CASSLGGPYNEQFF.

This chain links TRBV5-4 with TRBJ1-3, with no clear D. There are 18 residues in the CDR3. CDR1 and CDR2 (germline): SGHNT, YYREEE (reference sequence). V was trimmed by 0 bases and J by 0 bases, leaving 16 bases between them. The CDR3 loop reads CASSLEGLAGNSGNTIYF. DNA of the CDR3: TGTGCCAGCAGCTTGGAAGGGTTGGCGGGCAACTCTGGAAACACCATATATTTT.

V usage is TRBV27 and J usage is TRBJ2-1; tentative D call: TRBD1 (6 bases). Germline V CDR1 and CDR2: MNHEY, SMNVEV (reference sequence). V was shortened by 4 bases and J by 8 bases, with 6 bases between the two germline ends. The CDR3 loop spans 11 amino acids. The DNA for the CDR3 is TGTGCCAGCAGTTCAGGGGATGAGCAGTTCTTC. Protein sequence: CASSSGDEQFF.

The rearrangement links TRBV30 to TRBJ2-7, with 10 positions matching TRBD2. Germline V lookup: CDR1 GTSNPN, CDR2 SVGIG (reference sequence). Trimming cost V 2 bases and J 0 bases; bases outside gene matches: 16. The CDR3 spans 19 residues. Here the CDR3 reads CAWSLPGLATILSSYEQYF. Here the CDR3 DNA reads TGTGCCTGGAGTTTACCGGGACTAGCGACAATCCTGAGCTCCTACGAGCAGTACTTC. Full variable domain (remainder filled in from reference TRBV30 and TRBJ2-7): SQTIHQWPATLVQPVGSPLSLECTVEGTSNPNLYWYRQAAGRGLQLLFYSVGIGQISSEVPQNLSASRPQDRQFILSSKKLLLSDSGFYLCAWSLPGLATILSSYEQYFGPGTRLTVT.

V is TRBV27 and J is TRBJ2-2; D not certain. CDR1 MNHEY and CDR2 SMNVEV come from the germline V gene (reference sequence). Trimming took 8 bases from V and 6 from J, leaving 13 bases between them. This CDR3 region has 13 residues. Here the CDR3 reads CASRPASAGELFF. CDR3 bases: TGTGCCAGCCGGCCAGCAAGCGCCGGGGAGCTGTTTTTT.

The chain has TRBV29-1 and TRBJ2-7, with 8 bases lining up with TRBD1. The germline V gene has CDR1 SQVTM and CDR2 ANQGSEA. The CDR3 runs 13 residues. V gave up 7 bases and J gave up 0 bases; unmatched junction bases: 5. The CDR3 nucleotides are TGCAGCGCTGTGACAGGGGTCTCCTACGAGCAGTACTTC. It encodes CSAVTGVSYEQYF.

The rearrangement links TRBV5-1 to TRBJ2-5; tentatively, D is TRBD2 (6 bases). The CDR3 length is 14 residues. The V end was cut by 3 bases, the J end by 3 bases, with 12 bases between. Germline V gene data show CDR1 as SGHRS and CDR2 as YFSETQ. The CDR3, as DNA: TGCGCCAGCAGCTGGGCAGGGAGGAAAGAGACCCAGTACTTC. It is translated as CASSWAGRKETQYF.

The V and J genes are TRBV10-3 and TRBJ2-3; 9 bases line up with TRBD1. The V segment lost 0 bases and the J segment 3 bases; nucleotides outside the gene matches: 7. This CDR3 has 17 amino acids. The V gene's germline CDR1 is ENHRY and CDR2 SYGVKD. CDR3 sequence (DNA): TGTGCCATCAGTGAGTCGAGGGGACAGGGAAAAACAGATACGCAGTATTTT. It codes for CAISESRGQGKTDTQYF.

The chain carries TRBV5-1 and TRBJ2-1; TRBD2 aligns across 10 bases. Losses at the gene ends were 4 bases for V and 0 bases for J; bases not matched to a gene: 13. The CDR3 extends over 19 amino acids. Germline V lookup: CDR1 SGHRS, CDR2 YFSETQ. CDR3 protein: CASSPRGLADLRSYNEQFF. The CDR3 DNA follows: TGCGCCAGCAGCCCACGAGGACTAGCGGACCTCCGCTCCTACAATGAGCAGTTCTTC.

The chain is built from TRBV10-3 and TRBJ1-1; 8 bases agree with TRBD1. Trimming cost V 3 bases and J 1 base; bases outside gene matches: 13. This CDR3 has 18 residues. CDR1 ENHRY and CDR2 SYGVKD come from the germline V gene. CDR3 loop: CAISESGRGRPGNTEAFF. The CDR3 nucleotides are TGTGCCATCAGTGAATCTGGCAGGGGGCGCCCCGGGAACACTGAAGCTTTCTTT.